The rows below give T cell receptor beta chains drawn from one sample of a study of blood T cell repertoires in COVID-19. Only in-frame clones appear in the TCRdb table, and some are missing; sequencing was by immunoSEQ multiplex PCR. The table lists some 250,000 clones, about nine tenths of them singletons. Input material: PBMCs or T cells enriched from blood (not recorded which). These receptor sequences come from a woman in her twenties or thirties with acute COVID-19. The CDR3 runs from the conserved cysteine through the conserved F or W. The order of the fields is V gene, clone size, CDR3 protein. The listing skips clone size in some rows; elsewhere it reads once, few, many or a size class.

>TRBV10-3|.
CAISEGQYNQPQHF
>TRBV2|.
CASTHRDDGYTF
>TRBV6-5|.
CASRRDRGETQYF
>TRBV29-1|.
CSVDPSRETQYF
>TRBV4-3|.
CASSQGQINSGNTIYF
>TRBV6-5|.
CASSYRRGIEETQYF
>TRBV28|.
CASGQVGGEQYF
>TRBV3-1/TRBV3-2|.
CASSQEITRTGVYEQYF
>TRBV5-1|.
CASSFQDSPLHF
>TRBV4-1|.
CASSQFTGRGQPQHF
>TRBV5-4|.
CASSYSGGPLYEQFF
>TRBV12-5|.
CASGRPDRMTFF
>TRBV6-6|.
CASSGQGYTSNQPQHF
>TRBV19|.
CASRIRDRGGYGYTF
>TRBV9|.
CASSTPGQGRYGYTF
>TRBV7-9|.
CASSSPEETQYF
>TRBV15|.
CATSRDPGVSGGQETQYF
>TRBV7-2|.
CASSYQRTSGGYEQYF
>TRBV5-1|.
CASSLTGDRNQPQHF
>TRBV12-5|once
CASGPSVGSYEQYF
>TRBV19|.
CASTARGGLYNEQFF
>TRBV7-9|once
CASSFAGTSETQYF
>TRBV19|.
CASGEGGLPFDTQYF
>TRBV7-3|.
CASSSGTTYNEQFF
>TRBV2|.
CASSAPGHKGISYNSPLHF
>TRBV7-3|.
CASSPEPGGYGYTF
>TRBV2|.
CASFGGVGNEKLFF
>TRBV7-8|.
CASSLGNRENYGYTF
>TRBV2|.
CASSALATNEKLFF
>TRBV4-2|.
CASSHPDRGMNTEAFF
>TRBV2|.
CASTGPGTPDQPQHF
>TRBV4-3|.
CASSQARTGIGGYTF
>TRBV6-2/TRBV6-3|.
CASSRLGGNEQFF
>TRBV27|.
CASSFGDTQYF
>TRBV7-3|.
CASSPIRRGRTDTEAFF
>TRBV5-1|.
CASSSTSGGNTGELFF
>TRBV23-1|.
CASSQWGVTAFTDTQYF
>TRBV28|.
CASREPGQGYQPQHF
>TRBV6-5|.
CASSPDSEAFF
>TRBV6-5|.
CASYKGGSNTEAFF